This is a list of T cell receptor beta chains from one sample in a study of shared clonotypes between healthy human individuals. Measured with immunoSEQ multiplex PCR; TCRdb has only the in-frame clones, and not every one. Of fewer than 2.5 million clones in the sample, 80% to 95% were seen once. The sequencing sample was made of naive CD4+ T cells from PBMCs. The receptors here all came from a man aged 18 to 29 in good health. Some clones in this sample may be carry-over from other donors' samples. CDR3s include the opening cysteine and the closing phenylalanine or tryptophan. D genes are given only for firm matches. Where a row states a size, it is once, few, many or the class of an expanded clone; other rows omit it.

v_gene	j_gene	abundance	d_gene	CDR3aa	CDR3nt
TRBV7-2	TRBJ2-2	NA	NA	CASSPGVDGELFF	TGTGCCAGCAGCCCCGGCGTCGACGGGGAGCTGTTTTTT
TRBV28	TRBJ1-2	NA	NA	CASSTIGYGGYTF	TGTGCCAGCAGTACGATCGGGTACGGGGGCTACACCTTC
TRBV6-4	TRBJ2-1	NA	TRBD2	CASSGLAGANEQFF	TGTGCCAGCAGTGGATTAGCGGGAGCCAATGAGCAGTTCTTC
TRBV18	TRBJ1-1	NA	NA	CASSTVPVENTEAFF	TGTGCCAGCTCAACAGTACCAGTGGAGAACACTGAAGCTTTCTTT
TRBV5-1	TRBJ1-1	NA	NA	CASSFRHSLNTEAFF	TGCGCCAGCAGCTTTCGTCACAGTCTGAACACTGAAGCTTTCTTT
TRBV7-9	TRBJ2-4	NA	NA	CASSLKGEGVKNIQYF	TGTGCCAGCAGCTTAAAGGGGGAAGGGGTCAAAAACATTCAGTACTTC
TRBV28	TRBJ1-1	NA	TRBD1	CASKHRGKAFF	TGTGCCAGCAAACACAGGGGGAAAGCTTTCTTT
TRBV6-5	TRBJ1-1	NA	NA	CASSYPGKLGTEAFF	TGTGCCAGCAGTTATCCAGGGAAGTTGGGGACTGAAGCTTTCTTT
TRBV2	TRBJ2-7	NA	NA	CASSEVGFYEQYF	TGTGCCAGCAGTGAAGTCGGGTTTTACGAGCAGTACTTC
TRBV2	TRBJ1-2	NA	NA	CASSGLGARGYTF	TGTGCCAGCAGTGGGTTGGGGGCCCGGGGCTACACCTTC
TRBV7-2	TRBJ1-1	NA	NA	CASSSQGLNTEAFF	TGTGCCAGCAGCTCCCAAGGACTCAACACTGAAGCTTTCTTT
TRBV6-1	TRBJ1-5	NA	NA	CASSEQQTSGPQHF	TGTGCCAGCAGTGAACAACAGACCTCCGGGCCCCAGCATTTT
TRBV5-1	TRBJ2-7	NA	NA	CASSLLVRNYEQYF	TGCGCCAGCAGCTTGTTGGTCAGAAACTACGAGCAGTACTTC
TRBV19	TRBJ1-5	NA	NA	CASSIGLGFNQPQHF	TGTGCCAGTAGTATCGGTTTGGGCTTCAATCAGCCCCAGCATTTT
TRBV5-1	TRBJ1-4	NA	NA	CASSLDNLGSNEKLFF	TGCGCCAGCAGCTTGGATAATCTGGGCTCTAATGAAAAACTGTTTTTT
TRBV18	TRBJ1-5	NA	NA	CASSPGWGANQPQHF	TGTGCCAGCTCACCCGGTTGGGGGGCAAATCAGCCCCAGCATTTT
TRBV7-2	TRBJ2-7	NA	NA	CASSRLGGNYEQYF	TGTGCCAGCAGCCGGTTGGGCGGAAACTACGAGCAGTACTTC
TRBV7-2	TRBJ1-1	once	NA	CASSTIQGVTEAFF	TGTGCCAGCAGCACAATACAGGGAGTGACTGAAGCTTTCTTT
TRBV5-4	TRBJ1-1	few	NA	CASSLMNTEAFF	TGTGCCAGCAGCTTAATGAACACTGAAGCTTTCTTT
TRBV27	TRBJ1-2	NA	NA	CASSLEGVDGYTF	TGTGCCAGCAGTTTAGAGGGGGTGGATGGCTACACCTTC
TRBV14	TRBJ2-1	NA	NA	CASSRPVFLGTTYNEQFF	TGTGCCAGCAGCCGACCCGTCTTTTTGGGGACCACCTACAATGAGCAGTTCTTC
TRBV9	TRBJ2-7	NA	TRBD1	CASSFQDRDEQYF	TGTGCCAGCAGCTTCCAGGACAGGGACGAGCAGTACTTC
TRBV30	TRBJ2-1	once	TRBD1	CAWTGVGTGRSNEQFF	TGTGCCTGGACCGGGGTGGGGACAGGCCGGTCCAATGAGCAGTTCTTC
TRBV14	TRBJ2-5	NA	TRBD2	CASSRQLAGETQYF	TGTGCCAGCAGCCGCCAGCTAGCGGGAGAGACCCAGTACTTC
TRBV5-1	TRBJ2-7	NA	NA	CASSLGAGTLNYEQYF	TGCGCCAGCAGCTTGGGGGCCGGGACGTTGAACTACGAGCAGTACTTC
TRBV28	TRBJ1-2	NA	NA	CASSLRQSYGYTF	TGTGCCAGCAGTTTGAGACAGAGCTATGGCTACACCTTC
TRBV6-5	TRBJ1-3	NA	NA	CASSYSASGNTIYF	TGTGCCAGCAGTTACTCGGCGTCGGGGAACACCATATATTTT
TRBV5-1	TRBJ2-1	NA	NA	CASSLNPPGYNEQFF	TGCGCCAGCAGCTTAAATCCCCCGGGCTACAATGAGCAGTTCTTC
TRBV28	TRBJ2-1	NA	NA	CASRGGIYNEQFF	TGTGCCAGCAGAGGCGGAATATACAATGAGCAGTTCTTC
TRBV5-1	TRBJ2-1	NA	NA	CASSLVPPVSSYNEQFF	TGCGCCAGCAGCTTGGTTCCGCCAGTCAGCTCCTACAATGAGCAGTTCTTC
TRBV27	TRBJ2-1	once	TRBD1	CASSPRDRVSKGNEQFF	TGTGCCAGCAGTCCCCGGGACAGGGTATCTAAAGGAAATGAGCAGTTCTTC
TRBV15	TRBJ1-4	NA	TRBD1	CASRGFNEKLFF	TGTGCCAGCAGGGGGTTTAATGAAAAACTGTTTTTT
TRBV10-2	TRBJ2-3	NA	NA	CASSERDEGAQYF	TGCGCCAGCAGTGAGAGGGACGAAGGGGCGCAGTATTTT
TRBV28	TRBJ1-4	NA	NA	CASSFTTGTPNEKLFF	TGTGCCAGCAGTTTCACAACAGGGACCCCTAATGAAAAACTGTTTTTT
TRBV2	TRBJ1-4	NA	NA	CASSPLGVATNEKLFF	TGTGCCAGCAGTCCCCTCGGGGTAGCAACTAATGAAAAACTGTTTTTT
TRBV7-8	TRBJ1-1	NA	NA	CASSLPRLGAFF	TGTGCCAGCAGCTTACCTCGTTTAGGTGCTTTCTTT
TRBV28	TRBJ1-5	NA	NA	CASSSGQISNQPQHF	TGTGCCAGCAGCTCGGGGCAGATTAGCAATCAGCCCCAGCATTTT
TRBV7-3	TRBJ2-3	NA	NA	CASSLTRQETGEDTQYF	TGTGCCAGCAGCTTAACAAGGCAGGAGACTGGCGAGGATACGCAGTATTTT
TRBV15	TRBJ1-3	NA	NA	CATSFRAGNTIYF	TGTGCCACCAGTTTCAGGGCTGGAAACACCATATATTTT
TRBV19	TRBJ1-2	NA	TRBD1	CATVGQAQKAGYTF	TGTGCCACCGTTGGACAGGCCCAAAAGGCGGGCTACACCTTC
TRBV7-9	TRBJ2-3	NA	TRBD1	CASSLVSGQTSTDTQYF	TGTGCCAGCAGCTTAGTGTCGGGACAGACTAGCACAGATACGCAGTATTTT
TRBV7-3	TRBJ2-2	NA	NA	CASSLTSGNTGELFF	TGTGCCAGCAGCTTAACCAGCGGAAACACCGGGGAGCTGTTTTTT
TRBV18	TRBJ2-5	NA	NA	CASSPMGRETQYF	TGTGCCAGCTCACCCATGGGACGGGAGACCCAGTACTTC
TRBV7-2	TRBJ1-1	NA	NA	CASRLTRRNTEAFF	TGTGCCAGCAGACTGACCCGGAGGAACACTGAAGCTTTCTTT
TRBV9	TRBJ2-2	NA	NA	CASSPLMVTGELFF	TGTGCCAGCAGCCCTCTCATGGTGACCGGGGAGCTGTTTTTT
TRBV11-2	TRBJ1-5	once	TRBD1	CASSTDRNQPQHF	TGTGCCAGCAGTACGGACAGGAATCAGCCCCAGCATTTT
TRBV5-1	TRBJ2-7	NA	TRBD1	CATYRDRAYEQYF	TGCGCCACATACCGGGACAGGGCCTACGAGCAGTACTTC
TRBV29-1	TRBJ1-5	NA	NA	CSVRGSNQPQHF	TGCAGCGTTCGAGGGAGCAATCAGCCCCAGCATTTT
TRBV6-6	TRBJ2-3	NA	TRBD2	CASSPGTRSDTQYF	TGTGCCAGCAGTCCCGGGACTAGATCAGATACGCAGTATTTT
TRBV30	TRBJ1-1	NA	NA	CAWSVRRGTEAFF	TGTGCCTGGAGTGTACGTCGAGGCACTGAAGCTTTCTTT